These 2 T cell receptor beta chains were all obtained from the same sample, sequenced in a study of blood T cell repertoires in COVID-19. Generated by immunoSEQ multiplex PCR, the TCRdb table keeps only in-frame clones and is missing some. The data hold around 68,000 clones, with less than 85% observed a single time. Source material: peripheral blood. The receptors come from an older man with active COVID-19.

The V and J genes are TRBV4-2 and TRBJ1-4; D unresolved. Trimming cost V 0 bases and J 1 base, with 6 bases left between them. The CDR3 is 15 residues long. Germline V gene lookup returns CDR1 LGHNA and CDR2 YNFKEQ. CDR3: CASSQDHRTNEKLFF. The CDR3 coding sequence is TGTGCCAGCAGCCAAGATCACAGAACTAATGAAAAACTGTTTTTT.

The CDR3 nucleotides read TGTGCCAGCAGCAAAGACAGCCACTATGGCTACACCTTC. Amino acids: CASSKDSHYGYTF. This rearrangement joins TRBV21-1 to TRBJ1-2; the table assigns TRBD1, which was not confirmed against the DNA. TRBV21-1 is recorded as a pseudogene. This CDR3 spans 13 amino acids.